The T cell receptor (beta chain) described here comes from a study of chemoradiotherapy in HPV16-positive cancers. Some clones are missing from TCRdb's copy, which holds only in-frame ones; the method was immunoSEQ multiplex PCR. Found here are more than 10,000 clones, 89% of them singletons; the top ten hold roughly 23%. Broader study findings: HPV-specific T cells were functionally defined from only a couple of HPV16-positive patients. During treatment, candidate HPV-specific clones and E7-related motifs expanded in tumor.

Repeated repertoire sampling spanned the course of chemoradiotherapy. CDR1 and CDR2 from the germline V gene are MGHRA and YSYEKL. This CDR3 region has 19 residues. J gave up 5 bases and V 0 bases, and 14 bases lay outside the gene matches. On this clone itself: Its matching antigen is unknown.

The sequences come from blood, collected from a patient who underwent chemoradiotherapy. The sequence was collected from a human donor with HPV-associated anogenital cancer. The rearrangement joins TRBV4-1 to TRBJ2-3, with TRBD2 matching over 10 bases. CDR3 region: CASSQDGASGSWLGDTQYF. As DNA, the CDR3 is TGCGCCAGCAGCCAAGATGGGGCTAGCGGGAGTTGGTTAGGAGATACGCAGTATTTT.